This TCR beta chain is from a study of regulatory T cells in long-lasting Graves disease. Study findings and constraints: Persistent disease preferred TRBV28, TRBJ1-2 and TRBJ2-5; new disease, TRBV20-1 and TRBJ2-1.

Unmatched junction bases numbered 8, after V lost 9 bases and J lost 0 bases. The germline gives CDR1 SNHLY, CDR2 FYNNEI. This CDR3 contains 15 residues. In this sample, this clonotype turned up many times. Its specificity is unknown. Specified time point: newly diagnosed GD, antithyroid drugs for less than 3 months. PBMC-derived RNA was used for the TCR library. CDR3 regions were amplified by Arm-PCR using iRepertoire HTBI primers to build TCR beta libraries. Each CDR3 protein gets one entry after TCRdb re-called the multiplex PCR reads with MiXCR. Of fewer than 400,000 distinct CDR3 sequences listed, 15% to 20% are singletons.

Here the sequenced sample was peripheral blood mononuclear cells (PBMCs), taken at new diagnosis, from a patient treated with antithyroid drugs. The rearrangement links TRBV2 to TRBJ2-1; 7 positions agree with TRBD2. The receptor was derived from a female donor with Graves disease. CDR3 amino acids: CAREAGLGSYNEQFF. The CDR3 DNA sequence: TGTGCCAGGGAGGCCGGACTAGGCTCCTACAATGAGCAGTTCTTC. The full variable domain, its missing parts supplied by reference TRBV2 and TRBJ2-1, is EPEVTQTPSHQVTQMGQEVILRCVPISNHLYFYWYRQILGQKVEFLVSFYNNEISEKSEIFDDQFSVERPDGSNFTLKIRSTKLEDSAMYFCAREAGLGSYNEQFFGPGTRLTVL.